The 22 T cell receptor beta chains presented below share a single source sample, sequenced in a study of blood T cells in healthy people across ages. For the second PCR, which ran for roughly 7 to 11 cycles, a sample-barcoded 5' primer and a J-beta primer mix were used. TCRdb reanalysed the 5' RACE reads using MiXCR and keeps one entry per CDR3 protein. This sample has around 580,000 distinct CDR3 sequences, with around 48% found just once. The sequenced material came from blood. These receptor sequences come from a man older than 75 in good health.

There are a few counts of this clonotype. This CDR3 is CASSFSGLGQGEQFF. The CDR3 DNA sequence: TGTGCCAGCAGTTTTTCCGGACTAGGCCAGGGTGAGCAGTTCTTC. The genes are TRBV12-3 or TRBV12-4 and TRBJ2-1; 7 bases fit TRBD2. The CDR3 runs 15 residues. V lost 3 bases, J lost 9 bases, and 11 bases stayed unmatched.

Remarks on this clonotype: One end of the junction does not line up with germline, which may come from a read error. The chain couples TRBV6-2 or TRBV6-3 to TRBJ2-3, with 7 bases matching TRBD2. Looked up from germline, CDR1 is MNHEY and CDR2 is SVGEGT. This CDR3 region has 18 residues. CDR3 region: CASSYPLSPGLPTDAQYF. For the CDR3, the DNA is TGTGCCAGCAGTTACCCCCTTTCTCCGGGACTACCCACAGATGCGCAGTATTTT.

The gene calls are TRBV20-1 and TRBJ1-1, with a possible D match to TRBD1 (6 bases). CDR1 and CDR2 (germline): DFQATT, SNEGSKA (reference sequence). V was clipped by 0 bases and J by 4 bases, with 12 bases between them. The CDR3 covers 14 residues. The CDR3 loop is CSAREGGPGTEAFF. The CDR3 region has the DNA TGCAGTGCTAGAGAGGGGGGGCCCGGCACTGAAGCTTTCTTT.

This sequence joins TRBV6-6 and TRBJ2-1; 7 bases line up with TRBD1. There are 14 residues in the CDR3. The V segment lost 3 bases and the J segment 13 bases; nucleotides outside the gene matches: 12. The V gene's germline CDR1 is MNHNY and CDR2 SVGAGI (reference sequence). Written as DNA, the CDR3 is TGTGCCAGCAGTTATTTGGACAGGCAAGAGACCCAGTTCTTC. Protein product: CASSYLDRQETQFF.

This chain connects TRBV6-1 to TRBJ2-3; D perhaps matches TRBD2 (5 bases). Trimming removed 6 bases at V and 6 bases at J, with 13 bases between. The CDR3 has 13 amino acids. In germline, CDR1 is MNHNS, CDR2 SASEGT. This CDR3 is CASRDFARDTQYF. The DNA of the CDR3 is TGTGCCAGCAGGGACTTTGCTCGGGATACGCAGTATTTT.

The V call is TRBV10-3, the J call TRBJ1-5; tentative D call: TRBD1 (6 bases). Germline V lookup: CDR1 ENHRY, CDR2 SYGVKD. This CDR3 region has 14 residues. Trimming pared 5 bases from V and 5 bases from J, leaving 13 bases between. The CDR3 sequence is CAISPRGGDQPQHF. The CDR3 nucleotides are TGTGCCATCAGTCCTAGGGGGGGCGATCAGCCCCAGCATTTT.

The chain is built from TRBV10-3 and TRBJ2-7, with D uncertain. Germline values: CDR1 ENHRY, CDR2 SYGVKD. Trimming removed 0 bases from V and 0 bases from J, with 15 bases in between. The length of the CDR3 is 17 residues. The CDR3 coding sequence is TGTGCCATCAGTGAGTCGGGTCTTCCAAGTAGCTCCTACGAGCAGTACTTC. Translation: CAISESGLPSSSYEQYF.

The CDR3 loop is CSASGSGAGGEKLFF. The CDR3 bases are TGCAGTGCCTCTGGTTCCGGGGCCGGGGGAGAAAAACTGTTTTTT. The V and J genes are TRBV20-1 and TRBJ1-4, with D possibly being TRBD1 (5 bases). The CDR3 is made up of 15 amino acids. The germline gives CDR1 DFQATT, CDR2 SNEGSKA (reference sequence). V was shortened by 6 bases and J by 8 bases, with 22 bases between the two germline ends.

The chain carries TRBV4-3 and TRBJ2-5; D may be TRBD1 (6 bases). The closer fit of TRBJ2-7 to the DNA end suggests the J call may be wrong. Germline V gene data show CDR1 as LGHNA and CDR2 as YSLEER. The CDR3 is made up of 14 amino acids. The CDR3 region has the DNA TGCGCCAGCAGCCCTGACAGGATGAGCTACGAGCAGTACTTC. Translating it yields CASSPDRMSYEQYF.

This rearrangement joins TRBV6-4 to TRBJ1-1; D perhaps matches TRBD1 (5 bases). The V gene's germline CDR1 is MRHNA and CDR2 SNTAGT. There are 16 residues in the CDR3. Trimming took off 4 bases at V and 2 bases at J, with 17 bases between the two ends. For the CDR3, the DNA is TGTGCCAGCAGTGGACAGCCGAAAACACCAAACACTGAAGCTTTCTTT. Its translation is CASSGQPKTPNTEAFF.

The table lists this clonotype with many counts. The chain is built from TRBV6-6 and TRBJ2-7; 12 bases agree with TRBD2. With 0 bases clipped from V and 6 bases from J, the junction kept 3 bases outside the gene matches. The V gene's germline CDR1 is MNHNY and CDR2 SVGAGI (reference sequence). The CDR3 is made up of 15 amino acids. The CDR3 coding sequence is TGTGCCAGCAGTTACTCGACTAGCGGGAGAGGCGAGCAGTACTTC. As protein: CASSYSTSGRGEQYF.

The V gene is TRBV20-1, the J gene TRBJ2-5; TRBD1 might be the D (5 bases). Looked up from germline, CDR1 is DFQATT and CDR2 is SNEGSKA (reference sequence). The CDR3 consists of 16 residues. The V gene lost 2 bases and the J gene lost 7 bases, with 23 bases spanning the gap. CDR3 in amino acids: CSARSPRAMAKVTQYF. The DNA for the CDR3 is TGCAGTGCTAGATCCCCCAGGGCTATGGCGAAAGTGACCCAGTACTTC.

The V gene is TRBV29-1, the J gene TRBJ2-7; D unresolved. The CDR3 extends over 14 amino acids. Germline V gene lookup returns CDR1 SQVTM and CDR2 ANQGSEA. The V end was cut by 4 bases, the J end by 5 bases, with 18 bases between. The CDR3 protein is CSVGDRGSYHEQYF. The CDR3 DNA reads as TGCAGCGTTGGCGATCGTGGGTCGTACCACGAGCAGTACTTC.

The gene calls are TRBV20-1 and TRBJ1-2; D is perhaps TRBD1 (5 bases). The germline V gene has CDR1 DFQATT and CDR2 SNEGSKA (reference sequence). Trimming removed 7 bases at V and 2 bases at J, with 14 bases between. This CDR3 region has 13 residues. The CDR3 spells CSGRGQGNYGYTF. The DNA for the CDR3 is TGCAGTGGCCGGGGTCAGGGCAACTATGGCTACACCTTC.

This chain connects TRBV5-1 to TRBJ2-3; D perhaps matches TRBD1 (6 bases). Germline CDR1 reads SGHRS; CDR2 reads YFSETQ. Trimming took off 2 bases at V and 2 bases at J, with 12 bases between the two ends. This CDR3 is 15 amino acids long. The CDR3 is CASSFTGTYTDTQYF. In nucleotides, the CDR3 is TGCGCCAGCAGCTTTACAGGGACGTACACAGATACGCAGTATTTT.

The chain is built from TRBV20-1 and TRBJ1-2; D unresolved. The CDR3 is made up of 15 amino acids. V was shortened by 2 bases and J by 3 bases, with 16 bases between the two germline ends. Germline V CDR1 and CDR2: DFQATT, SNEGSKA (reference sequence). CDR3 region: CSARPTRARDYGYTF. CDR3 sequence (DNA): TGCAGTGCTAGACCCACCCGGGCTAGGGACTATGGCTACACCTTC.

This rearrangement joins TRBV29-1 to TRBJ1-1, with D possibly TRBD1 on 6 matching bases. V lost 8 bases and J 2 bases, leaving 15 bases between the germline ends. Germline assignment: CDR1 SQVTM and CDR2 ANQGSEA. This CDR3 is 13 amino acids long. CDR3 sequence (DNA): TGCAGCTCCAGCGGGACATATAACACTGAAGCTTTCTTT. Protein sequence: CSSSGTYNTEAFF.

J is TRBJ2-1 and V is TRBV6-2 or TRBV6-3; D remains unclear. This CDR3 has 16 amino acids. Germline V gene data show CDR1 as MNHEY and CDR2 as SVGEGT. Trimming pared 7 bases from V and 0 bases from J, leaving 16 bases between. In nucleotides, the CDR3 is TGTGCCAGCACCCCGCTAGGGTCAAGCTCCTACAATGAGCAGTTCTTC. It specifies CASTPLGSSSYNEQFF.

A few counts support this clonotype. The V gene is TRBV29-1, the J gene TRBJ1-6, with D maybe TRBD1 (6 bases). The CDR3 has 13 residues. Germline assignment: CDR1 SQVTM and CDR2 ANQGSEA. The V end was cut by 4 bases, the J end by 4 bases, with 8 bases between. CDR3 protein: CSVGTAYNSPLHF. The CDR3 DNA sequence: TGCAGCGTTGGGACAGCTTATAATTCACCCCTCCACTTT.

The genes are TRBV4-3 and TRBJ2-1, with 7 bases identical to TRBD2. CDR1 is LGHNA and CDR2 is YSLEER in the germline V gene. Unmatched junction bases numbered 23, after V lost 1 base and J lost 8 bases. The CDR3 is 20 amino acids. The CDR3 here is CASSQASSPWLAGAIDEQFF. CDR3 bases: TGCGCCAGCAGCCAAGCTTCGAGCCCCTGGTTGGCGGGAGCTATAGATGAGCAGTTCTTC.

This clonotype was found many times. The chain has TRBV6-5 and TRBJ2-1; TRBD2 matches at 9 bases. This CDR3 region has 16 residues. Germline V gene data show CDR1 as MNHEY and CDR2 as SVGAGI. V lost 0 bases to trimming and J lost 5 bases; unmatched junction nucleotides: 5. Written as DNA, the CDR3 is TGTGCCAGCAGTTACTCTCCTAGCGGGGTCCACAATGAGCAGTTCTTC. Its protein is CASSYSPSGVHNEQFF.

The chain combines TRBV12-3 or TRBV12-4 with TRBJ1-2; D gene uncertain. Trimming removed 3 bases at V and 2 bases at J, with 4 bases between. There are 12 residues in the CDR3. The CDR3 loop is CASSFENYGYTF. The CDR3 DNA sequence: TGTGCCAGCAGTTTCGAAAACTATGGCTACACCTTC.